A single sample is the source of the 10 T cell receptor beta chains below, sequenced in a study of cytomegalovirus exposure and HLA in healthy donors. Both 60 Vbeta primers and 13 Jbeta primers went into the PCR. Method: immunoSEQ multiplex PCR; TCRdb's copy keeps in-frame clones and lacks some. Among about 120,000 clones, around two thirds were seen once, and the ten largest hold about 8.9%. The sample consisted of PBMCs. The receptors derive from a woman between 40 and 55 years old in good health and CMV-seropositive.

V usage is TRBV7-6 and J usage is TRBJ2-5; D is uncertain. The CDR3 totals 13 residues. Trimming stripped 2 bases from V and 1 base from J, with 5 bases between. The germline V gene has CDR1 SGHVS and CDR2 FNYEAQ. The CDR3 protein is CASSLSSQETQYF. The CDR3 DNA reads TGTGCCAGCAGCTTATCGTCCCAAGAGACCCAGTACTTC.

This chain connects TRBV5-1 to TRBJ2-5; a possible D gene is TRBD2 (6 bases). The germline V gene encodes CDR1 SGHRS and CDR2 YFSETQ. This CDR3 spans 15 amino acids. V lost 1 base, J lost 0 bases, and 10 bases lay in between. CDR3: CASSLMGLDQETQYF. DNA for the CDR3: TGCGCCAGCAGCTTGATGGGACTGGACCAAGAGACCCAGTACTTC.

This sequence joins TRBV12-5 and TRBJ2-1, with 9 bases that match TRBD2. The J segment lost 3 bases and the V segment lost 5 bases, leaving 8 bases of the junction unmatched. Germline CDR1 is LGHNT and CDR2 is FRNRAP. This CDR3 comprises 16 residues. For the CDR3, the DNA is TGTGCTAGTGGTCTGTTTGCGGGGGGGGACTACAATGAGCAGTTCTTC. Protein: CASGLFAGGDYNEQFF.

The CDR3 loop is CAWVTGGSFGYTF. CDR3 nucleotides: TGTGCCTGGGTTACGGGTGGAAGTTTTGGCTACACCTTC. The genes are TRBV30 and TRBJ1-2; D not resolved. CDR1 is GTSNPN, CDR2 SVGIG, per germline (reference sequence). The CDR3 is 13 amino acids. The ends were cut back, 5 bases at V and 7 bases at J, with 17 bases in the middle. The variable domain in full, completed from reference TRBV30 and TRBJ1-2, reads SQTIHQWPATLVQPVGSPLSLECTVEGTSNPNLYWYRQAAGRGLQLLFYSVGIGQISSEVPQNLSASRPQDRQFILSSKKLLLSDSGFYLCAWVTGGSFGYTFGSGTRLTVV.

V gene TRBV6-1 combines with J gene TRBJ2-1; 7 bases agree with TRBD2. CDR1 and CDR2 (germline): MNHNS, SASEGT. Losses at the gene ends were 7 bases for V and 4 bases for J; bases not matched to a gene: 10. The CDR3 contains 15 residues. The CDR3: CASTGVAGSYNEQFF. The CDR3 DNA reads TGTGCCAGCACTGGGGTAGCGGGTTCATACAATGAGCAGTTCTTC.

J is TRBJ1-4 and V is TRBV6-5, with 8 bases that match TRBD1. CDR1 MNHEY and CDR2 SVGAGI come from the germline V gene. This CDR3 has 14 amino acids. V was pared by 6 bases and J by 7 bases, with 7 bases of the junction left unmatched. The CDR3 spells CASRPQGGGEKLFF. The CDR3 nucleotides read TGTGCCAGCAGGCCACAGGGGGGGGGTGAAAAACTGTTTTTT.

The count of this clone is one. V usage is TRBV9 and J usage is TRBJ1-1, with a tentative D call TRBD1 (6 bases). Trimming pared 3 bases from V and 1 base from J, leaving 13 bases between. The CDR3 covers 15 residues. The germline V gene encodes CDR1 SGDLS and CDR2 YYNGEE. The CDR3 DNA sequence: TGTGCCAGCAGCGCTACAGGGTTGTCGAACACTGAAGCTTTCTTT. As protein: CASSATGLSNTEAFF.

The chain uses TRBV2 and TRBJ2-2, with no clear D. V lost 7 bases to trimming and J lost 1 base, with 10 bases between them. This CDR3 is built from 14 residues. The germline V gene has CDR1 SNHLY and CDR2 FYNNEI. CDR3 DNA: TGTGCCAGCAAACCCCTATTGAACACCGGGGAGCTGTTTTTT. Residues: CASKPLLNTGELFF.

This clone came up a few times. This chain joins TRBV30 and TRBJ2-6, with TRBD1 as a possible D gene (6 bases). Trimming stripped 0 bases from V and 2 bases from J, with 8 bases between. Germline V gene lookup returns CDR1 GTSNPN and CDR2 SVGIG (reference sequence). The CDR3 has 15 amino acids. CDR3 sequence: CAWSVAGAGANVLTF. The CDR3 nucleotides are TGTGCCTGGAGTGTAGCAGGGGCTGGGGCCAACGTCCTGACTTTC. The full variable domain, with the rest looked up from reference TRBV30 and TRBJ2-6, is SQTIHQWPATLVQPVGSPLSLECTVEGTSNPNLYWYRQAAGRGLQLLFYSVGIGQISSEVPQNLSASRPQDRQFILSSKKLLLSDSGFYLCAWSVAGAGANVLTFGAGSRLTVL.

This clone was found a few times. The CDR3 protein is CASSSGGDISYEQYF. As DNA, the CDR3 is TGTGCCAGCAGCTCGGGGGGGGACATTTCCTACGAGCAGTACTTC. The chain joins TRBV9 to TRBJ2-7; 8 bases map to TRBD2. The CDR3 length is 15 residues. Germline V gene sequence: CDR1 SGDLS, CDR2 YYNGEE. V lost 4 bases, J lost 1 base, and 7 bases stayed unmatched. Looking up the rest from reference TRBV9 and TRBJ2-7 gives the full variable domain: DSGVTQTPKHLITATGQRVTLRCSPRSGDLSVYWYQQSLDQGLQFLIQYYNGEERAKGNILERFSAQQFPDLHSELNLSSLELGDSALYFCASSSGGDISYEQYFGPGTRLTVT.